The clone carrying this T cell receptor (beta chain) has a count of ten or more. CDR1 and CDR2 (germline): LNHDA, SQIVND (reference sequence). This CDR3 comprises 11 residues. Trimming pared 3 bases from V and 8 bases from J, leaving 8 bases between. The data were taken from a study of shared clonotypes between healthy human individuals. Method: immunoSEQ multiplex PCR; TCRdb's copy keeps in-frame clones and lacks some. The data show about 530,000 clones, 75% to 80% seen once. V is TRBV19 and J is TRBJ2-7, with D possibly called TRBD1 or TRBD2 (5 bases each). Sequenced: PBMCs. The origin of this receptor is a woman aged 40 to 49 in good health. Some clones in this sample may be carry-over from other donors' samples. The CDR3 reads CASSIGGQQYF. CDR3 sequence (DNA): TGTGCCAGTAGTATTGGGGGACAGCAGTACTTC.